This is a list of T cell receptor beta chains from one sample in a study of shared T cell receptors in the human thymus. Method: immunoSEQ multiplex PCR; TCRdb's copy keeps in-frame clones and lacks some. The table shows some 700,000 clones, with 85% to 90% occurring only once. This sample also belongs to another study, concerning human thymus T cells.

The sequenced material came from thymocytes. These receptors all come from a boy less than two years old with a congenital heart defect. The CDR3 runs from the conserved cysteine through the conserved F or W. D genes are given only for firm matches. A clone size is listed for some rows: how often the clone was seen (once, few, many), or a class if it is expanded.

>TRBJ1-2|TRBV7-9|.|TRBD1
CASSFPGTGKGGYTF
TGTGCCAGCAGCTTCCCCGGGACAGGGAAAGGTGGCTACACCTTC
>TRBJ1-1|TRBV28|.|.
CASSLYPRDLRGVGTEAFF
TGTGCCAGCAGCCTTTACCCCAGGGACTTACGCGGTGTAGGCACTGAAGCTTTCTTT
>TRBJ1-4|TRBV2|.|.
CASSDSGLTNEKLFF
TGTGCCAGCAGTGATTCGGGACTAACTAATGAAAAACTGTTTTTT
>TRBJ2-1|TRBV4-2|.|TRBD2
CASSQGLAGVDEQFF
TGTGCCAGCAGCCAGGGACTAGCGGGAGTTGATGAGCAGTTCTTC
>TRBJ2-7|TRBV14|.|TRBD2
CASSPPGTSGRSDEQYF
TGTGCCAGCAGCCCCCCCGGGACTAGCGGGAGAAGCGACGAGCAGTACTTC
>TRBJ2-3|TRBV7-3|.|.
CASSLTVGGHTDTQYF
TGTGCCAGCAGCTTGACTGTTGGCGGACACACAGATACGCAGTATTTT
>TRBJ2-1|TRBV4-3|.|TRBD2
CASSQDPGGPAGGNEQFF
TGCGCCAGCAGCCAAGATCCCGGAGGTCCAGCGGGAGGCAATGAGCAGTTCTTC
>TRBJ2-1|TRBV4-1|.|TRBD2
CASSQDYGLAGDEQFF
TGCGCCAGCAGCCAGGACTACGGACTAGCAGGAGATGAGCAGTTCTTC
>TRBJ1-5|TRBV5-5|.|TRBD1
CASSWGTGGDQPQHF
TGTGCCAGCAGCTGGGGGACAGGGGGCGATCAGCCCCAGCATTTT
>TRBJ1-2|TRBV27|.|TRBD1
CASSSTGRVTYGYTF
TGTGCCAGCAGTTCGACAGGGCGAGTTACCTATGGCTACACCTTC
>TRBJ1-1|TRBV21-1|.|.
CASSKERQTEAFF
TGTGCCAGCAGCAAAGAGAGACAAACTGAAGCTTTCTTT
>TRBJ2-1|TRBV10-3|.|.
CASVARVPSTYNEQFF
TGTGCCTCCGTTGCCAGGGTCCCAAGCACTTACAATGAGCAGTTCTTC
>TRBJ2-7|TRBV4-1|.|TRBD2
CASSQDGLAGYEQYF
TGCGCCAGCAGCCAAGATGGACTAGCGGGCTACGAGCAGTACTTC
>TRBJ2-1|TRBV7-9|.|.
CASSPTGFNEQFF
TGTGCCAGCAGCCCCACGGGGTTCAATGAGCAGTTCTTC
>TRBJ2-7|TRBV6-6|.|TRBD1
CAVQGASYEQYF
TGTGCCGTACAGGGGGCATCCTACGAGCAGTACTTC
>TRBJ1-1|TRBV30|.|.
CAWRHDSNTEAFF
TGTGCCTGGAGACACGACTCGAACACTGAAGCTTTCTTT
>TRBJ2-2|TRBV29-1|.|.
CSVRTTNTGELFF
TGCAGCGTTCGGACAACGAACACCGGGGAGCTGTTTTTT
>TRBJ2-4|TRBV27|.|TRBD1
CASRLTGQGPKNIQYF
TGTGCCAGCAGACTTACGGGACAGGGGCCCAAAAACATTCAGTACTTC
>TRBJ2-1|TRBV4-2|.|TRBD2
CASSLPRHLAGIRDEQFF
TGTGCCAGCAGCCTACCCCGACATTTAGCGGGAATTAGGGATGAGCAGTTCTTC
>TRBJ2-5|TRBV5-6|.|.
CASSLAAGAPNVTQYF
TGTGCCAGCAGCTTGGCCGCAGGGGCCCCCAACGTAACCCAGTACTTC
>TRBJ2-7|TRBV7-9|.|.
CASSLMPDFSYEQYF
TGTGCCAGCAGCTTAATGCCGGACTTCTCCTACGAGCAGTACTTC
>TRBJ2-1|TRBV18|.|.
CASSLNVLKRVSYNEQFF
TGTGCCAGCTCGCTAAACGTCCTCAAGCGGGTTTCATACAATGAGCAGTTCTTC
>TRBJ1-2|TRBV28|.|.
CASNPTEGYYGYTF
TGTGCCAGCAATCCGACGGAGGGGTACTATGGCTACACCTTC
>TRBJ1-5|TRBV10-3|once|.
CAISETGSGRQPQHF
TGTGCCATCAGTGAGACGGGAAGTGGGCGTCAGCCCCAGCATTTT
>TRBJ2-3|TRBV14|.|TRBD2
CASSQTSGRGTDTQYF
TGTGCCAGCAGCCAGACTAGCGGGAGAGGCACAGATACGCAGTATTTT
>TRBJ2-3|TRBV5-8|once|TRBD2
CASSWGGLAGVTDTQYF
TGTGCCAGCAGCTGGGGGGGATTAGCGGGAGTCACAGATACGCAGTATTTT
>TRBJ1-2|TRBV6-1|.|.
CASSEALRWGGLYGYTF
TGTGCCAGCAGTGAAGCGCTTCGGTGGGGGGGGCTCTATGGCTACACCTTC
>TRBJ2-1|TRBV28|.|.
CASSPRNEQFF
TGTGCCAGCAGCCCCAGGAATGAGCAGTTCTTC
>TRBJ2-3|TRBV2|.|.
CASRGPGTSQGLVTDTQYF
TGTGCCAGCAGGGGGCCCGGGACTTCCCAGGGATTAGTCACAGATACGCAGTATTTT
>TRBJ2-3|TRBV5-4|.|.
CASSSGQTKYF
TGTGCCAGCAGCTCAGGACAGACAAAGTATTTT
>TRBJ2-7|TRBV7-9|.|TRBD1
CASSVHPGQGNYEQYF
TGTGCCAGCAGCGTTCATCCGGGACAGGGGAACTACGAGCAGTACTTC
>TRBJ1-2|TRBV19|few|.
CATLLTGLADPAGYTF
TGTGCCACCCTACTGACAGGTTTGGCCGACCCCGCCGGCTACACCTTC
>TRBJ2-3|TRBV11-2|.|TRBD2
CASSCPGLAGGCTDTQYF
TGTGCCAGCAGCTGCCCCGGACTAGCGGGAGGCTGCACAGATACGCAGTATTTT
>TRBJ2-7|TRBV6-1|.|.
CASSVPNSSYEQYF
TGTGCCAGCAGTGTCCCCAATAGCTCCTACGAGCAGTACTTC
>TRBJ1-1|TRBV29-1|.|.
CSVKPRHTEAFF
TGCAGCGTTAAGCCCAGGCACACTGAAGCTTTCTTT
>TRBJ1-1|TRBV25-1|.|.
CASSEGEGSEDTEAFF
TGTGCCAGCAGTGAAGGGGAGGGCTCCGAGGACACTGAAGCTTTCTTT
>TRBJ2-3|TRBV5-6|.|.
CASSLARSGDTQYF
TGTGCCAGCAGCTTGGCCAGGTCCGGAGATACGCAGTATTTT
>TRBJ1-1|TRBV7-2|.|.
CASSLETGGTEAFF
TGTGCCAGCAGCTTAGAAACGGGAGGCACTGAAGCTTTCTTT
>TRBJ2-1|TRBV5-1|.|TRBD2
CASSFPRTSGYNEQFF
TGCGCCAGCAGCTTCCCCCGGACTAGCGGGTACAATGAGCAGTTCTTC
>TRBJ2-3|TRBV7-4|once|.
CASSPPPGSVSTDTQYF
TGTGCCAGCAGCCCTCCCCCAGGTAGCGTTAGCACAGATACGCAGTATTTT
>TRBJ2-5|TRBV6-1|.|TRBD1
CASSEGLRQGRETQYF
TGTGCCAGCAGTGAAGGTCTGAGACAGGGTAGGGAGACCCAGTACTTC
>TRBJ1-1|TRBV18|.|.
CASSPPRSGLVTEAFF
TGTGCCAGCTCACCCCCCCGGTCAGGGCTGGTCACTGAAGCTTTCTTT
>TRBJ1-1|TRBV7-9|.|TRBD1
CASSLVGTVPPGNTEAFF
TGTGCCAGCAGCTTAGTGGGGACAGTGCCCCCGGGAAACACTGAAGCTTTCTTT
>TRBJ1-3|TRBV28|.|TRBD1
CASSCQQGAGNTIYF
TGTGCCAGCAGTTGCCAACAGGGGGCTGGAAACACCATATATTTT
>TRBJ1-4|TRBV11-3|.|.
CASSSNGSREKLFF
TGTGCCAGCAGCTCCAACGGGAGTAGGGAAAAACTGTTTTTT
>TRBJ2-3|TRBV6-1|.|.
CASSEEFGNTDTQYF
TGTGCCAGCAGTGAAGAGTTCGGGAACACAGATACGCAGTATTTT
>TRBJ1-5|TRBV30|.|.
CAWSVPHGVSNQPQHF
TGTGCCTGGAGTGTACCGCACGGGGTTAGCAATCAGCCCCAGCATTTT
>TRBJ1-5|TRBV2|.|TRBD1
CASSLDRGINQPQHF
TGTGCCAGCAGTTTAGACAGGGGGATCAATCAGCCCCAGCATTTT
>TRBJ1-4|TRBV19|.|.
CASRVRGRSNEKLFF
TGTGCCAGTAGGGTCAGGGGCAGGTCTAATGAAAAACTGTTTTTT
>TRBJ2-5|TRBV29-1|.|.
CSVEMVSGQVETQYF
TGCAGCGTTGAGATGGTCTCAGGGCAAGTCGAGACCCAGTACTTC
>TRBJ2-1|TRBV6-5|.|TRBD2
CASSIGTTLGEQFF
TGTGCCAGCAGTATAGGGACTACCCTAGGGGAGCAGTTCTTC
>TRBJ2-7|TRBV23-1|.|TRBD2
CASSQRGGGGVYEQYF
TGCGCCAGCAGCCAACGGGGGGGAGGGGGTGTCTACGAGCAGTACTTC
>TRBJ2-3|TRBV27|.|.
CASSIPSDTQYF
TGTGCCAGCAGTATCCCATCAGATACGCAGTATTTT
>TRBJ2-3|TRBV5-1|.|.
CASSVRLTTSTDTQYF
TGCGCCAGCAGCGTACGACTTACAACTAGCACAGATACGCAGTATTTT
>TRBJ1-1|TRBV7-2|.|TRBD1
CASSFTVWTGYVGTEAFF
TGTGCCAGCAGTTTCACGGTCTGGACAGGGTATGTTGGCACTGAAGCTTTCTTT
>TRBJ1-2|TRBV7-9|.|.
CASSHGQPFYGYTF
TGTGCCAGCAGCCACGGACAGCCCTTCTATGGCTACACCTTC
>TRBJ2-3|TRBV18|.|TRBD2
CASSPRTSALDTQYF
TGTGCCAGCTCACCAAGGACTAGCGCCTTAGATACGCAGTATTTT
>TRBJ2-4|TRBV4-2|few|.
CASSQARAGGKNIQYF
TGTGCCAGCAGCCAAGCCCGGGCAGGAGGCAAAAACATTCAGTACTTC
>TRBJ1-5|TRBV19|.|.
CASSIGGAVSNQPQHF
TGTGCCAGTAGTATAGGTGGGGCGGTGAGCAATCAGCCCCAGCATTTT